These T cell receptor beta chains were read from a single sample in a study of CD8 T cells in ankylosing spondylitis. One entry per CDR3 protein, called by TCRdb with MiXCR from the 5' RACE reads. The table records around 770,000 distinct CDR3 sequences, 15% to 20% of them present only once. Sample: blood, either unsorted or a sorted T cell fraction (not recorded which). These receptor sequences come from a male donor with ankylosing spondylitis. Both conserved end residues are part of each CDR3. The D gene is left open where the match is weak. Where a row states a size, it is once, few, many or the class of an expanded clone; other rows omit it.

>-|12|TRBV9|few|TRBJ2-3
CASSGGSQEQYF
TGTGCCAGCAGCGGCGGCTCCCAGGAGCAGTATTTT
>-|14|TRBV27|few|TRBJ1-1
CASSKTGSNTEAFF
TGTGCCAGCAGCAAAACAGGGTCTAACACTGAAGCTTTCTTT
>-|15|TRBV28|few|TRBJ1-1
CASSFPDRLNTEAFF
TGTGCCAGCAGTTTCCCGGACAGATTGAACACTGAAGCTTTCTTT
>-|14|TRBV6-1|few|TRBJ2-3
CASSLQAHTDTQYF
TGTGCCAGCAGCCTCCAGGCTCACACAGATACGCAGTATTTT
>TRBD1|14|TRBV30|-|TRBJ1-5
CAWRPGGGNQPQHF
TGTGCCTGGAGGCCAGGGGGGGGCAATCAGCCCCAGCATTTT
>-|14|TRBV9|-|TRBJ1-1
CASTQGGLNTEAFF
TGTGCCAGCACACAAGGGGGGCTGAACACTGAAGCTTTCTTT
>-|16|TRBV4-3|few|TRBJ2-7
CASSQEWQGPTYEQYF
TGCGCCAGCAGCCAAGAGTGGCAGGGGCCTACCTACGAGCAGTACTTC
>TRBD2|15|TRBV28|few|TRBJ2-1
CASETSGRAGNEQFF
TGTGCCAGCGAGACTAGCGGGAGGGCCGGCAATGAGCAGTTCTTC
>TRBD2|16|TRBV7-2|many|TRBJ2-5
CASSLGGLAFQETQYF
TGTGCCAGCAGCTTAGGAGGACTAGCCTTCCAAGAGACCCAGTACTTC
>-|16|TRBV7-2|-|TRBJ2-3
CASSLVAGHSTDTQYF
TGTGCCAGCAGCTTAGTTGCGGGGCACAGCACAGATACGCAGTATTTT
>-|15|TRBV5-1|-|TRBJ2-2
CASSLAGATTGELFF
TGCGCCAGCAGCTTGGCGGGGGCAACCACCGGGGAGCTGTTTTTT
>-|15|TRBV20-1|-|TRBJ2-1
CSALRDTSSYNEQFF
TGCAGTGCGCTCCGGGACACGAGCTCCTACAATGAGCAGTTCTTC
>TRBD2|16|TRBV7-6|-|TRBJ2-1
CASSLKRSIGGSMQFF
TGTGCCAGCAGCTTAAAGCGTTCTATCGGGGGGTCTATGCAGTTCTTC
>TRBD1|20|TRBV5-1|few|TRBJ2-1
CASSSQRGDRGRRSNYEQFF
TGCGCCAGCAGCTCCCAACGGGGGGACAGGGGGCGAAGGTCCAATTATGAGCAGTTCTTC
>TRBD2|14|TRBV27|few|TRBJ2-1
CASSWGTTSNEQFF
TGTGCCAGCAGTTGGGGGACTACCAGTAATGAGCAGTTCTTC
>TRBD1|17|TRBV3-1|-|TRBJ2-5
CASSQDGTGVGKETQYF
TGTGCCAGCAGCCAAGATGGGACAGGGGTTGGCAAAGAGACCCAGTACTTC
>TRBD1|12|TRBV20-1|many|TRBJ1-4
CSAGQPNEKLFF
TGCAGTGCGGGACAGCCTAATGAAAAACTGTTTTTT
>-|16|TRBV7-8|few|TRBJ1-1
CASSRNMDRGHTEAFF
TGTGCCAGCAGCCGTAATATGGACCGCGGACACACTGAAGCTTTCTTT
>-|15|TRBV9|-|TRBJ2-5
CASSVDWTTQETQYF
TGTGCCAGCAGCGTAGATTGGACTACCCAAGAGACCCAGTACTTC
>TRBD2|13|TRBV12-3/TRBV12-4|-|TRBJ2-7
CASSSGGISEQYF
TGTGCCAGCAGCTCCGGGGGGATCAGCGAGCAGTACTTC
>-|14|TRBV12-3/TRBV12-4|-|TRBJ1-5
CASSLRLRNQPQHF
TGTGCCAGCAGTTTAAGGTTGCGCAATCAGCCCCAGCATTTT
>-|13|TRBV28|-|TRBJ1-6
CASRAENNSPLHF
TGTGCCAGCAGGGCGGAAAATAATTCACCCCTCCACTTT
>-|15|TRBV15|-|TRBJ1-5
CATSKGAHSNQPQHF
TGTGCCACCAGCAAAGGGGCGCATAGCAATCAGCCCCAGCATTTT
>-|16|TRBV29-1|few|TRBJ2-3
CSVEDPDIYPTDTQYF
TGCAGCGTTGAAGATCCGGACATTTACCCCACAGATACGCAGTATTTT
>TRBD2|15|TRBV4-1|few|TRBJ2-1
CASSQASGKVNEQFF
TGCGCCAGCAGCCAGGCTAGCGGGAAAGTCAATGAGCAGTTCTTC
>TRBD1|16|TRBV24-1|-|TRBJ1-4
CATSDFSGTGSEKLFF
TGTGCCACCAGTGATTTCTCCGGGACAGGGAGTGAAAAACTGTTTTTT
>TRBD2|14|TRBV27|-|TRBJ2-7
CASRSLAGVEEQYF
TGTGCCAGCAGAAGCTTAGCGGGAGTGGAAGAGCAGTACTTC
>-|11|TRBV30|-|TRBJ1-1
CAWKSYTEAFF
TGTGCCTGGAAATCGTACACTGAAGCTTTCTTT
>-|13|TRBV6-1|few|TRBJ2-4
CASAPVAKNIQYF
TGTGCCAGCGCTCCCGTAGCCAAAAACATTCAGTACTTC
>-|14|TRBV28|-|TRBJ1-4
CASSRSVTNEKLFF
TGTGCCAGCAGCCGTTCTGTGACTAATGAAAAACTGTTTTTT
>-|12|TRBV10-3|few|TRBJ1-2
CAISEYSYGYTF
TGTGCCATCAGTGAGTACAGCTATGGCTACACCTTC
>-|11|TRBV29-1|-|TRBJ1-1
CSADGRAEAFF
TGCAGCGCCGACGGGAGGGCTGAAGCTTTCTTT
>TRBD2|20|TRBV24-1|-|TRBJ2-3
CATSDPKPGTSGRGTDTQYF
TGTGCCACCAGTGATCCCAAGCCTGGGACTAGCGGGAGGGGCACAGATACGCAGTATTTT
>TRBD2|14|TRBV7-2|-|TRBJ2-5
CASSLPTSGKTQYF
TGTGCCAGCAGCTTACCCACTAGCGGAAAGACCCAGTACTTC
>TRBD1|15|TRBV20-1|-|TRBJ1-5
CSADRDRGRNQPQHF
TGCAGTGCAGACCGGGACAGGGGCCGTAATCAGCCCCAGCATTTT
>-|14|TRBV20-1|few|TRBJ2-7
CSGMRWATSYEQYF
TGCAGTGGGATGAGGTGGGCCACCTCCTACGAGCAGTACTTC
>-|12|TRBV12-3/TRBV12-4|many|TRBJ1-1
CASSLGRPEAFF
TGTGCCAGCAGTTTAGGAAGGCCTGAAGCTTTCTTT
>TRBD2|16|TRBV29-1|-|TRBJ2-1
CSAQGGKTSGKGEQFF
TGCAGCGCCCAAGGGGGCAAGACTAGCGGGAAGGGTGAGCAGTTCTTC
>TRBD2|17|TRBV5-1|few|TRBJ2-3
CASSLATSGGSKDTQYF
TGCGCCAGCAGCTTGGCCACTAGCGGGGGGTCCAAGGATACGCAGTATTTT
>TRBD2|12|TRBV12-5|-|TRBJ2-7
CASGGISYEQYF
TGTGCTAGCGGGGGGATCTCCTACGAGCAGTACTTC
>TRBD2|16|TRBV3-1|few|TRBJ2-1
CASSQDNLAGYNEQFF
TGTGCCAGCAGCCAAGATAATCTAGCGGGGTACAATGAGCAGTTCTTC
>-|15|TRBV11-3|-|TRBJ2-4
CASSLGGTTKNIQYF
TGTGCCAGCAGCTTAGGAGGGACAACCAAAAACATTCAGTACTTC
>-|15|TRBV7-2|-|TRBJ1-6
CASSFWGDMGSPLHF
TGTGCCAGCAGCTTTTGGGGAGATATGGGTTCACCCCTCCACTTT
>TRBD1|16|TRBV12-3/TRBV12-4|few|TRBJ1-2
CASSPSGQGLSYGYTF
TGTGCCAGCAGCCCCTCGGGACAGGGTCTGAGCTATGGCTACACCTTC
>-|15|TRBV28|few|TRBJ1-6
CASSLVVGNNSPLHF
TGTGCCAGCAGTTTGGTGGTAGGAAATAATTCACCCCTCCACTTT
>-|14|TRBV7-9|-|TRBJ1-5
CASSLERDNQPQHF
TGTGCCAGCAGCTTAGAACGGGATAATCAGCCCCAGCATTTT
>-|17|TRBV7-4|few|TRBJ1-5
CASSLGVGSGCNQPQHF
TGTGCCAGCAGCTTAGGAGTGGGGTCCGGGTGCAATCAGCCCCAGCATTTT
>-|18|TRBV6-2/TRBV6-3|few|TRBJ1-4
CASKRRDGLLPLNEKLFF
TGTGCCAGCAAGCGCCGAGACGGCCTCCTACCACTTAATGAAAAACTGTTTTTT
>TRBD1|15|TRBV7-6|-|TRBJ2-7
CASSLGGTGHYEQYF
TGTGCCAGCAGCTTAGGGGGGACAGGGCACTACGAGCAGTACTTC
>TRBD1|15|TRBV5-1|many|TRBJ2-5
CASSPLQGDQETQYF
TGCGCCAGCAGCCCGCTACAGGGGGACCAAGAGACCCAGTACTTC
>-|14|TRBV28|-|TRBJ2-7
CASSSPADSYEQYF
TGTGCCAGCAGTTCCCCGGCAGACTCCTACGAGCAGTACTTC
>TRBD1|13|TRBV5-1|-|TRBJ1-2
CASGLGTGHGYTF
TGCGCCAGCGGACTCGGGACAGGCCATGGCTACACCTTC
>-|14|TRBV9|-|TRBJ2-4
CASSVDSAVNIQYF
TGTGCCAGCAGCGTAGATTCGGCAGTAAACATTCAGTACTTC
>-|13|TRBV20-1|-|TRBJ2-7
CSSPGSVSYEQYF
TGCAGTTCTCCCGGCAGTGTAAGCTACGAGCAGTACTTC
>-|14|TRBV27|-|TRBJ2-1
CASSLSGPGGEQFF
TGTGCCAGCAGTCTTAGCGGCCCTGGGGGTGAGCAGTTCTTC
>TRBD2|16|TRBV3-1|-|TRBJ2-7
CASSQGSGGGTYEQYF
TGTGCCAGCAGCCAAGGGAGCGGGGGAGGAACCTACGAGCAGTACTTC
>TRBD2|14|TRBV10-3|-|TRBJ2-5
CAISGIAGQETQYF
TGTGCCATCAGTGGTATAGCGGGACAAGAGACCCAGTACTTC